This T cell receptor beta chain was sequenced during a study of T cells in Graves' hyperthyroidism and ophthalmopathy. Study-wide results and caveats: The model foresaw ophthalmopathy a median roughly 6.6 months prior to onset.

Germline V gives CDR1 LNHDA, CDR2 SQIVND (reference sequence). The V gene lost 5 bases and the J gene lost 0 bases, with 14 bases spanning the gap. The CDR3 is made up of 15 amino acids. Using RNA transcripts as the source, TCR beta CDR3 regions were amplified. First-round RT-PCR with HTBI primers amplified the TCR CDR3 region. Each CDR3 protein gets one entry after TCRdb re-called the multiplex PCR reads with MiXCR. The sample comprises 350,000 to 400,000 distinct CDR3 sequences, roughly 14% of which are singletons, and around 10% rests with the top ten. A remark on this clonotype: The antigen is undetermined.

The TCR comes from an older woman with Graves' hyperthyroidism. V is TRBV19 and J is TRBJ2-7, with D tentatively TRBD2 (6 bases). The sample consisted of blood. CDR3 DNA: TGTGCCAGTAGTGTGGCAGGGAGGAGCTCCTACGAGCAGTACTTC. It yields the protein CASSVAGRSSYEQYF. Drawing the rest from reference TRBV19 and TRBJ2-7, the complete variable domain is DGGITQSPKYLFRKEGQNVTLSCEQNLNHDAMYWYRQDPGQGLRLIYYSQIVNDFQKGDIAEGYSVSREKKESFPLTVTSAQKNPTAFYLCASSVAGRSSYEQYFGPGTRLTVT.